The 18 T cell receptor beta chains reported below all come from one sample, sequenced in a study of T cells in Graves' hyperthyroidism and ophthalmopathy. It was RNA transcripts that yielded the amplified TCR beta CDR3 regions. TCR CDR3 underwent first-round RT-PCR with the HTBI primer set. TCRdb re-called the multiplex PCR reads through MiXCR, storing one row per CDR3 protein. The sample comprises 370,000 or so distinct CDR3 sequences, roughly 12% of which are singletons, and less than 25% rests with the top ten. Sample: blood. The receptors here all came from a man aged 25-40 years with Graves' hyperthyroidism that later progressed to Graves' ophthalmopathy.

This clonotype was counted only a few times. V is TRBV29-1 and J is TRBJ2-3, with D possibly matching TRBD2 (7 bases). The ends were cut back, 5 bases at V and 2 bases at J, with 17 bases in the middle. Germline-derived CDR1 and CDR2 are SQVTM and ANQGSEA. This CDR3 comprises 15 residues. CDR3 amino acids: CSVSRTGGFTDTQYF. CDR3 nucleotide sequence: TGCAGCGTTTCCCGGACGGGGGGCTTCACAGATACGCAGTATTTT.

The rearrangement links TRBV3-1 to TRBJ2-1; the match to TRBD2 covers 8 bases. CDR1 is LGHDT and CDR2 is YNNKEL in the germline V gene (reference sequence). This CDR3 is 15 amino acids long. Trimming cost V 4 bases and J 6 bases; bases outside gene matches: 8. This CDR3 reads CASSPLAGSINEQFF. The CDR3 DNA is TGTGCCAGCAGCCCTCTAGCGGGCTCGATCAATGAGCAGTTCTTC.

Only a few counts were recorded for this clonotype. This chain joins TRBV5-4 and TRBJ1-6, with TRBD1 identical over 7 bases. The J segment lost 9 bases and the V segment lost 4 bases, leaving 4 bases of the junction unmatched. Looked up from germline, CDR1 is SGHNT and CDR2 is YYREEE (reference sequence). The CDR3 loop spans 13 amino acids. The CDR3 DNA reads as TGTGCCAGCAGCGCGACAGGGAGTTCACCCCTCCACTTT. Translating gives CASSATGSSPLHF.

This clonotype was recorded many times. The chain employs TRBV2 and TRBJ2-7; D is possibly TRBD2 (5 bases). The CDR3 spans 12 residues. Germline assignment: CDR1 SNHLY and CDR2 FYNNEI. Trimming stripped 4 bases from V and 3 bases from J, with 7 bases between. CDR3 DNA: TGTGCCAGCAGTGGGACTTTCTACGAGCAGTACTTC. Its protein product is CASSGTFYEQYF.

V gene TRBV19 combines with J gene TRBJ1-5; D is perhaps TRBD1 (6 bases). Germline V gene lookup returns CDR1 LNHDA and CDR2 SQIVND (reference sequence). This CDR3 has 14 residues. The V and J ends lost 3 bases and 2 bases respectively, with 8 bases between them. The CDR3 here is CASSIRGGNQPQHF. CDR3 DNA sequence: TGTGCCAGTAGTATTAGGGGGGGCAATCAGCCCCAGCATTTT. Combining the CDR3 with reference TRBV19 and TRBJ1-5 gives the whole variable domain DGGITQSPKYLFRKEGQNVTLSCEQNLNHDAMYWYRQDPGQGLRLIYYSQIVNDFQKGDIAEGYSVSREKKESFPLTVTSAQKNPTAFYLCASSIRGGNQPQHFGDGTRLSIL.

This clonotype was counted between two and nine times. The chain combines TRBV7-9 with TRBJ2-4; 7 bases match TRBD1. From germline, CDR1 is SEHNR and CDR2 FQNEAQ (reference sequence). The CDR3 is made up of 17 amino acids. V shed 5 bases, J shed 1 base, and the junction held 11 bases outside the gene matches. The CDR3 DNA is TGTGCCAGCAGCCCATTTTTAGGGGGCGCTGCCAAAAACATTCAGTACTTC. Translated: CASSPFLGGAAKNIQYF. The variable domain in full, completed from reference TRBV7-9 and TRBJ2-4, reads DTGVSQNPRHKITKRGQNVTFRCDPISEHNRLYWYRQTLGQGPEFLTYFQNEAQLEKSRLLSDRFSAERPKGSFSTLEIQRTEQGDSAMYLCASSPFLGGAAKNIQYFGAGTRLSVL.

This clonotype was detected a few times. The chain employs TRBV28 and TRBJ1-4, with 9 nucleotides matching TRBD1. With 2 bases clipped from V and 7 bases from J, the junction kept 5 bases outside the gene matches. CDR3 length: 15 residues. Looked up from germline, CDR1 is MDHEN and CDR2 is SYDVKM. The CDR3 DNA is TGTGCCAGCAGTTTACCCGGGACAGGGACTGAAAAACTGTTTTTT. Translating gives CASSLPGTGTEKLFF.

This clonotype was observed many times. The chain is built from TRBV11-2 and TRBJ1-1, with 8 bases aligning to TRBD1. The CDR3 has 15 amino acids. V lost 0 bases to trimming and J lost 5 bases; unmatched junction nucleotides: 5. CDR1 and CDR2 (germline): SGHAT, FQNNGV. The CDR3 bases are TGTGCCAGCAGCTTAGATCCAGGGGGCCCAACTGAAGCTTTCTTT. It translates to CASSLDPGGPTEAFF.

Concerning this clonotype: One base away lies a much larger clone, so this may be a sequencing read error. The chain links TRBV11-3 to TRBJ2-3; D is uncertain. Germline CDR1 reads SGHNT; CDR2 reads YENEEA. V was clipped by 4 bases and J by 1 base, with 18 bases between them. The CDR3 totals 17 residues. The CDR3 is CASSSAKGTHRTDTQYF. CDR3 nucleotide sequence: TGTGCCAGCAGCTCGGCTAAGGGAACCCATCGCACAGATACGCAGTATTTT.

This clonotype has a count of ten or more. This chain uses TRBV7-9 with TRBJ2-1; D possibly matches TRBD1 or TRBD2 (5 bases each). Germline CDR1 is SEHNR and CDR2 is FQNEAQ (reference sequence). The CDR3 sequence is 16 residues long. V lost 3 bases, J lost 0 bases, and 12 bases lay in between. The CDR3 DNA sequence: TGTGCCAGCAGCTTTCAGGGACGGAGCTCCTACAATGAGCAGTTCTTC. Its protein is CASSFQGRSSYNEQFF.

A few counts support this clonotype. V is TRBV7-7 and J is TRBJ2-2; 7 positions agree with TRBD1. Per the germline V gene, CDR1 is SSHAT and CDR2 is FNYEAQ (reference sequence). Trimming at V came to 1 base and at J to 3 bases, leaving 5 bases not matched to a gene. The CDR3 spans 16 residues. As DNA, the CDR3 is TGTGCCAGCAGCTTAGAACAGGGGTTGGACACCGGGGAGCTGTTTTTT. Amino acids: CASSLEQGLDTGELFF.

J is TRBJ2-2 and V is TRBV5-1, with 7 positions matching TRBD2. There are 15 residues in the CDR3. In germline, CDR1 is SGHRS, CDR2 YFSETQ. V dropped 0 bases and J dropped 4; count of bases not matched to a gene: 3. The CDR3 sequence: CASSLGGTTTGELFF. As DNA, the CDR3 is TGCGCCAGCAGCTTGGGTGGGACTACCACCGGGGAGCTGTTTTTT.

The V call is TRBV6-5, the J call TRBJ1-1; 8 nucleotides line up with TRBD1. From germline, CDR1 is MNHEY and CDR2 SVGAGI. V was pared by 1 base and J by 3 bases, with 1 base of the junction left unmatched. This CDR3 is built from 14 residues. The CDR3 DNA follows: TGTGCCAGCAGTTACTTCAGGGGGCACACTGAAGCTTTCTTT. Its translation: CASSYFRGHTEAFF.

The sample holds many counts of this clonotype. V is TRBV18 and J is TRBJ1-2; D gene ambiguous. CDR1 and CDR2 (germline): KGHSH, LQKENI. The CDR3 consists of 15 residues. V was cut by 1 base and J by 6 bases, with 15 bases left in between. The CDR3 bases are TGTGCCAGCTCACCACAGGGAGGCCAAAGGGATGGCTACACCTTC. This gives the protein CASSPQGGQRDGYTF. The full variable domain, with the rest looked up from reference TRBV18 and TRBJ1-2, is NAGVMQNPRHLVRRRGQEARLRCSPMKGHSHVYWYRQLPEEGLKFMVYLQKENIIDESGMPKERFSAEFPKEGPSILRIQQVVRGDSAAYFCASSPQGGQRDGYTFGSGTRLTVV.

This clonotype showed up just a few times. The genes are TRBV4-1 and TRBJ1-2; the D gene is possibly TRBD1 (6 bases). Germline V gene sequence: CDR1 MGHRA, CDR2 YSYEKL. The CDR3 has 15 residues. Trimming cost V 2 bases and J 4 bases, with 14 bases left between them. This CDR3 is CASSQRGASAYGYTF. DNA for the CDR3: TGCGCCAGCAGCCAACGGGGGGCGTCGGCCTATGGCTACACCTTC.

The chain's CDR3 is CASSPPPTNTGELFF. CDR3 sequence (DNA): TGTGCCAGCAGCCCTCCGCCCACGAACACCGGGGAGCTGTTTTTT. The chain couples TRBV5-6 to TRBJ2-2; D gene unclear. V lost 4 bases and J lost 0, with 10 bases in between. The germline V gene encodes CDR1 SGHDT and CDR2 YYEEEE. There are 15 residues in the CDR3.

This clonotype was detected a few times. The rearrangement uses TRBV9 and TRBJ2-3; possibly TRBD1 for D (5 bases). In germline, CDR1 is SGDLS, CDR2 YYNGEE. V lost 0 bases, J lost 6 bases, and 14 bases lay in between. The CDR3 contains 15 residues. The DNA for the CDR3 is TGTGCCAGCAGCGTAGCACCAAACCAGGGTGATACGCAGTATTTT. It is translated as CASSVAPNQGDTQYF.

The J gene is TRBJ2-7, the V gene TRBV10-2; no firm D call. V was pared by 3 bases and J by 2 bases, with 11 bases between. The germline CDR1 and CDR2 sequences are WSHSY and SAAADI. The CDR3 consists of 14 residues. The CDR3 reads CASSDYSQAYEQYF. In DNA form, the CDR3 reads TGCGCCAGCAGTGATTACAGCCAAGCCTACGAGCAGTACTTC.